Reported below is one TCR beta chain. Antigen unknown. This entry belongs to a study of shared clonotypes between healthy human individuals. General study points: A handful of donors held about 5% of naive CD4 clonotypes in common.

This table comes from immunoSEQ multiplex PCR, and its TCRdb copy is limited to in-frame clones, with some not included. The table includes millions of clones, 85% to 95% detected once. Donors were healthy HIV-negative adults without recently reported acute infections or vaccinations. Everyone who donated was a Caucasian adult who lived in Nashville, Tennessee. Germline-derived CDR1 and CDR2 are LNHDA and SQIVND (reference sequence). The CDR3 loop spans 13 amino acids. This sequence was found in a man between 18 and 35 years old in good health. The chain joins TRBV19 to TRBJ1-1; the D gene is possibly TRBD1 (6 bases). Sequences were obtained from naive CD4+ T cells sorted from blood. Subset meaning: CD45RA+ positively selected. This CDR3 reads CASRDTPDTEAFF. As DNA, the CDR3 is TGTGCATCTCGGGACACTCCTGACACTGAAGCTTTCTTT.